This TCR beta chain derives from a study of T cells in Graves' hyperthyroidism and ophthalmopathy. The CDR3 regions of TCR beta were amplified from RNA transcripts. The HTBI primer set was used in a first-round RT-PCR of the TCR CDR3. A single record per CDR3 protein comes from TCRdb applying MiXCR to the multiplex PCR reads. The sample includes 350,000 to 500,000 distinct CDR3 sequences, roughly 13% of them seen just once. J was trimmed by 8 bases and V by 2 bases; bases with no gene match: 9. This CDR3 region has 16 residues. From germline, CDR1 is LGHNA and CDR2 YSLEER. Patients aged 18 to 65 had newly diagnosed hyperthyroidism of under 2 months' duration.

What was sequenced was blood. J is TRBJ2-1 and V is TRBV4-3; 10 nucleotides align to TRBD2. The source is a woman aged 18-35 years with Graves' hyperthyroidism. CDR3 nucleotides: TGCGCCAGCAGCCAAAGTCTAGCGGGAGTGTCGGATGAGCAGTTCTTC. Residues: CASSQSLAGVSDEQFF.